This T cell receptor (beta chain) is from a study of T cell responses to AZD1222 COVID-19 vaccine. Findings and caveats of the study: Spike regions recognized by vaccine-associated CD4 TCRs spanned the protein, led by 160-218 and 743-854. Nearly half of spike-specific TCRs reportedly go after variant regions that carry no mutations.

Details on this clone: Its antigen is as yet unknown.

Generated by immunoSEQ multiplex PCR, the TCRdb table keeps only in-frame clones and is missing some. The sample carries about 190,000 clones, around 90% recorded once. This CDR3 region has 16 residues. With 3 bases removed from V and 4 bases from J, the gap between germline ends came to 16 bases. Germline CDR1 is SGHTA and CDR2 is FQGNSA. The sequenced sample was peripheral blood, obtained 28 days after the second dose of the MenACWY control vaccine. The source is an adult who received the MenACWY meningococcal vaccine as a control. V is TRBV7-2 and J is TRBJ2-1; the D gene is possibly TRBD2 (5 bases). CDR3: CASSLESSAEYNEQFF. CDR3 nucleotides: TGTGCCAGCAGCTTGGAATCTTCAGCGGAGTACAATGAGCAGTTCTTC.